This TCR beta chain was identified in a study of shared clonotypes between healthy human individuals. The J segment lost 4 bases and the V segment lost 4 bases, leaving 9 bases of the junction unmatched. This CDR3 has 17 residues. CDR1 SGHRS and CDR2 YFSETQ come from the germline V gene. Clones were sequenced by immunoSEQ multiplex PCR, and TCRdb holds only the in-frame ones, with some missing. The sample lists under 2.5 million clones, 80% to 95% seen once, with 0.37% in the top ten. This sequence originates from a man aged 18 to 35 in good health. Some clones in this sample may be carry-over from other donors' samples. The chain joins TRBV5-1 to TRBJ2-3, with 13 bases that match TRBD2. Material: naive CD4+ T cells from PBMCs. Subset reported: CD45RA+ positively selected. The CDR3, as DNA: TGCGCCAGCAGCCCGGGACTAGCGGGGTTCGAAGCAGATACGCAGTATTTT. Translation gives CASSPGLAGFEADTQYF.